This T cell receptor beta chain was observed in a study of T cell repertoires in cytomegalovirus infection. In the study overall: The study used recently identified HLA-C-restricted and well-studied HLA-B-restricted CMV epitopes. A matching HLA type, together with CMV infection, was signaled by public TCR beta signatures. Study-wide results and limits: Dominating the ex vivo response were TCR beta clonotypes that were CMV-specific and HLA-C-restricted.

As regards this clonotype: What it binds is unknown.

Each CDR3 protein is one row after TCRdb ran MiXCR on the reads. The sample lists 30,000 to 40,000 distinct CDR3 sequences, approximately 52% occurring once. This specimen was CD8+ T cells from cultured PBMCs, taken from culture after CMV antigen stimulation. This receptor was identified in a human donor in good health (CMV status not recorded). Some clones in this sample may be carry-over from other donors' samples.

CDR3: CASSYLDISSYEQYF. As DNA, the CDR3 is TGTGCCAGCAGTTACCTCGACATTTCCTCCTACGAGCAGTACTTC. The chain recombines TRBV6-6 with TRBJ2-7, with no clear D. This CDR3 is 15 amino acids long. Between the trimmed V and J ends, which lost 2 bases and 0 bases, there was a span of 11 bases. The germline gives CDR1 MNHNY, CDR2 SVGAGI (reference sequence).